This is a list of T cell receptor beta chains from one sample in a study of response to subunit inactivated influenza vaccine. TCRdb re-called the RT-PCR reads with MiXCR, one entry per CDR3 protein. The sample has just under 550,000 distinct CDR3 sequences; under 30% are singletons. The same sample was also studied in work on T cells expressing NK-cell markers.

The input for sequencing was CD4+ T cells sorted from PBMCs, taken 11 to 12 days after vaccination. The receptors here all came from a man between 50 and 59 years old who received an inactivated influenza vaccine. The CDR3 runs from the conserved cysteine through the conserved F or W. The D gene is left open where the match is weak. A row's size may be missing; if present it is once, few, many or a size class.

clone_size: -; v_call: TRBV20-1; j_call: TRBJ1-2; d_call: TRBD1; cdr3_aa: CSGYRGQHGYTF; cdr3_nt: TGCAGTGGATACAGGGGGCAACATGGCTACACCTTC
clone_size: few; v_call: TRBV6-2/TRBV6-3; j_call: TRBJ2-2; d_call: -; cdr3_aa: CASSYGTTNTGELFF; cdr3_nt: TGTGCCAGCAGTTATGGGACAACCAACACCGGGGAGCTGTTTTTT
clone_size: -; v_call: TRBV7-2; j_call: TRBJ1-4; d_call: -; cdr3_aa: CASSYPGVGRPGKLFF; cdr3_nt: TGTGCCAGCAGCTACCCGGGAGTGGGACGGCCGGGGAAACTGTTTTTT
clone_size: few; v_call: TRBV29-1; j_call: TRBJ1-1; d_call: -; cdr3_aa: CSGTKGTPNTEAFF; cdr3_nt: TGCAGCGGGACGAAGGGGACACCGAACACTGAAGCTTTCTTT
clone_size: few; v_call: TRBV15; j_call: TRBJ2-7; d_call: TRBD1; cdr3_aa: CATSPGTGAGYEQYF; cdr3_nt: TGTGCCACCAGCCCGGGGACAGGGGCAGGCTACGAGCAGTACTTC
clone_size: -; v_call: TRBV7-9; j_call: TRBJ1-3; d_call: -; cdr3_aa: CASSQRGNPLSGNTIYF; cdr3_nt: TGTGCCAGCAGCCAGAGAGGGAACCCCCTCTCTGGAAACACCATATATTTT
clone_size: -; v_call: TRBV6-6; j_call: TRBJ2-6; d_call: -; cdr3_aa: CASSRGTSGANVLTF; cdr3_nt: TGTGCCAGCAGCCGGGGGACCTCTGGGGCCAACGTCCTGACTTTC
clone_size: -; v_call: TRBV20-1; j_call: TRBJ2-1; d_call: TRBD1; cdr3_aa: CSARDATGGSYNEQFF; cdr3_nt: TGCAGTGCTAGAGACGCGACAGGGGGCTCCTACAATGAGCAGTTCTTC
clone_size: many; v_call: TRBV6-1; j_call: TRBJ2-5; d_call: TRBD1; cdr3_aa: CASSGGTGGKMTQYF; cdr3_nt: TGTGCCAGCAGTGGAGGGACAGGGGGGAAGATGACCCAGTACTTC
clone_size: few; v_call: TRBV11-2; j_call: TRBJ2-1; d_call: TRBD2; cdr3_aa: CASSARAGAYNEQFF; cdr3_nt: TGTGCCAGCAGCGCCCGGGCGGGAGCCTACAATGAGCAGTTCTTC
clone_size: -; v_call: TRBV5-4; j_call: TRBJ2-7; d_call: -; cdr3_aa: CASSHGGTTYEQYF; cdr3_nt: TGTGCCAGCAGCCACGGAGGGACCACCTACGAGCAGTACTTC
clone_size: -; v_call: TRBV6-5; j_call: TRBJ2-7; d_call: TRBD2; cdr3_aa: CASSYSTSGGAYEQYF; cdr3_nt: TGTGCCAGCAGTTACTCGACTAGCGGGGGGGCCTACGAGCAGTACTTC
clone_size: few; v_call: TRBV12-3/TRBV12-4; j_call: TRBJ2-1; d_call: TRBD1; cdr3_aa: CASSPGTGWGRGLYEQFF; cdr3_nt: TGTGCCAGCAGTCCCGGGACAGGGTGGGGGCGGGGGTTGTATGAGCAGTTCTTC
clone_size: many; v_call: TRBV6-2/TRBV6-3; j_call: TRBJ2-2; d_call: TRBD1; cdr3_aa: CASSYRTGTGDTGELFF; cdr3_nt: TGTGCCAGCAGTTACAGGACCGGGACAGGTGACACCGGGGAGCTGTTTTTT
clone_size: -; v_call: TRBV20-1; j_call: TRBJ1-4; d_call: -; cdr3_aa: CSAKNYATNEKLFF; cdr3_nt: TGCAGTGCTAAGAACTATGCAACTAATGAAAAACTGTTTTTT
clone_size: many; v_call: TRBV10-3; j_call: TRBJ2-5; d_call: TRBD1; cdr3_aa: CAINGQAEETQYF; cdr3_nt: TGTGCCATCAACGGACAGGCGGAAGAGACCCAGTACTTC
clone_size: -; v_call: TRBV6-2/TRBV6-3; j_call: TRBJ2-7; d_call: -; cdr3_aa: CASSWASYEQYF; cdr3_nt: TGTGCCAGCAGTTGGGCCTCCTACGAGCAGTACTTC
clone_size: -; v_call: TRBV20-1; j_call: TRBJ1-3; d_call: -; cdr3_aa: CSAAGTGKDGNTIYF; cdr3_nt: TGCAGTGCGGCCGGGACCGGAAAAGATGGAAACACCATATATTTT
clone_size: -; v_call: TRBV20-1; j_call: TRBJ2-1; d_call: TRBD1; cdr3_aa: CSADTDRGGEQFF; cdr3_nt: TGCAGTGCTGACACTGACAGGGGCGGTGAGCAGTTCTTC
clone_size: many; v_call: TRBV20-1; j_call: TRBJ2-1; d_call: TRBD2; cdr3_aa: CSASRVREGTTNEQFF; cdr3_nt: TGCAGTGCTAGTAGGGTGCGGGAGGGAACTACGAATGAGCAGTTCTTC
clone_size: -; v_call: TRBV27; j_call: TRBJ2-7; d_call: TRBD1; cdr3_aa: CASSFDRGPYEQYF; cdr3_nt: TGTGCCAGCAGTTTCGACAGGGGTCCCTACGAGCAGTACTTC
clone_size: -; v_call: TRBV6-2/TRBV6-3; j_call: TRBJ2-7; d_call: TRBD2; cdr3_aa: CASRTGTSVYEQYF; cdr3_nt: TGTGCCAGCAGAACCGGGACTAGCGTGTACGAGCAGTACTTC
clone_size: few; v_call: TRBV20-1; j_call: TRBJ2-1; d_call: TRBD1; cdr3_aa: CSARDPSGQGAVYNEQFF; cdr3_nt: TGCAGTGCTAGAGACCCTTCGGGACAGGGGGCGGTCTACAATGAGCAGTTCTTC
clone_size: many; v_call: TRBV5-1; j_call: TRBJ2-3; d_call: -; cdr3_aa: CASSLAVPDTQYF; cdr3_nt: TGCGCCAGCAGCTTGGCCGTTCCAGATACGCAGTATTTT
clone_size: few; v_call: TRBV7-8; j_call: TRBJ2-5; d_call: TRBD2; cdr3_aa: CASRGAGGPSETQYF; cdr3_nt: TGTGCCAGCAGAGGAGCGGGGGGGCCGTCGGAGACCCAGTACTTC
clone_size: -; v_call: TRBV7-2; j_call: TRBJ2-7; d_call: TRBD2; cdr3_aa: CASSTLAATYEQYF; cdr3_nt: TGTGCCAGCAGCACACTAGCGGCTACCTACGAGCAGTACTTC
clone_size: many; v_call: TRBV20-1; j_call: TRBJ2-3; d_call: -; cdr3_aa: CSAKATSTDTQYF; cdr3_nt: TGCAGTGCTAAAGCGACTAGCACAGATACGCAGTATTTT
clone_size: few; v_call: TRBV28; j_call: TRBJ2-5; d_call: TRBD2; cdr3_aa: CASTIAGLETQYF; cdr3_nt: TGTGCCAGCACCATAGCGGGGTTAGAGACCCAGTACTTC
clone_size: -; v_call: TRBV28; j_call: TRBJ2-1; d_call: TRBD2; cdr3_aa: CASSLRLAGYSSYNEQFF; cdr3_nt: TGTGCCAGCAGTTTAAGGCTAGCGGGGTACAGCTCCTACAATGAGCAGTTCTTC
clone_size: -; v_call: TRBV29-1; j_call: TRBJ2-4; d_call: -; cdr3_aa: CSVEPRTGIQYF; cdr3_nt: TGCAGCGTTGAACCGCGGACGGGTATTCAGTACTTC
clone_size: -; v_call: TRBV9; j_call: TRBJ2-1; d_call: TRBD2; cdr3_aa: CASSATGTSGMVEQFF; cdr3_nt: TGTGCCAGCAGCGCGACCGGGACTAGCGGGATGGTTGAGCAGTTCTTC
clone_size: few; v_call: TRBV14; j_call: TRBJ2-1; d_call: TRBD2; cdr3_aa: CASSKTLREVPGSGQSSYNEQFF; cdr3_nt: TGTGCCAGCAGCAAGACTCTCCGGGAGGTCCCAGGTTCGGGCCAAAGCTCCTACAATGAGCAGTTCTTC
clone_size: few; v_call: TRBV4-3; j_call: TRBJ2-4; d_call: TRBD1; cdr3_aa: CASSQDSLTGGGAKNIQYF; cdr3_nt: TGCGCCAGCAGCCAAGATTCATTGACAGGGGGTGGTGCCAAAAACATTCAGTACTTC
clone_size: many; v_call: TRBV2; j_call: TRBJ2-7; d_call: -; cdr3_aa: CASSEGPYEQYF; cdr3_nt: TGTGCCAGCAGTGAAGGACCCTACGAGCAGTACTTC
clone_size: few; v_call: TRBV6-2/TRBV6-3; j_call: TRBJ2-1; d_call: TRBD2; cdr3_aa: CASSDTGTRRYNEQFF; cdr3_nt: TGTGCCAGCAGTGATACCGGGACTAGGAGATACAATGAGCAGTTCTTC
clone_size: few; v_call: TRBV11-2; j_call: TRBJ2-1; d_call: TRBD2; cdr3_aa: CASSLLAGGGDEQFF; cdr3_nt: TGTGCCAGCAGCTTACTAGCGGGGGGAGGGGATGAGCAGTTCTTC
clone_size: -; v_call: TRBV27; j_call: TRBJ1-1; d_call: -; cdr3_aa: CASSPNPSFTEAFF; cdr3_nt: TGTGCCAGCAGCCCAAACCCCAGTTTTACTGAAGCTTTCTTT
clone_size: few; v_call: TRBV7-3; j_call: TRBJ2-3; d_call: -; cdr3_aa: CASSLNRTRPVGPTDTQYF; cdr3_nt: TGTGCCAGCAGCTTAAACAGGACCCGACCCGTCGGCCCCACAGATACGCAGTATTTT
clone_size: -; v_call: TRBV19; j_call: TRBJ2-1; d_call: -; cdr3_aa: CASSLSAGSSYNEQFF; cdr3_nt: TGTGCCAGTAGTTTGTCCGCCGGGAGCTCCTACAATGAGCAGTTCTTC
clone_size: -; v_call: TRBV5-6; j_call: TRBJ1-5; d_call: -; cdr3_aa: CASSLSLGSNQPQHF; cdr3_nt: TGTGCCAGCAGCCTGTCGCTTGGAAGCAATCAGCCCCAGCATTTT